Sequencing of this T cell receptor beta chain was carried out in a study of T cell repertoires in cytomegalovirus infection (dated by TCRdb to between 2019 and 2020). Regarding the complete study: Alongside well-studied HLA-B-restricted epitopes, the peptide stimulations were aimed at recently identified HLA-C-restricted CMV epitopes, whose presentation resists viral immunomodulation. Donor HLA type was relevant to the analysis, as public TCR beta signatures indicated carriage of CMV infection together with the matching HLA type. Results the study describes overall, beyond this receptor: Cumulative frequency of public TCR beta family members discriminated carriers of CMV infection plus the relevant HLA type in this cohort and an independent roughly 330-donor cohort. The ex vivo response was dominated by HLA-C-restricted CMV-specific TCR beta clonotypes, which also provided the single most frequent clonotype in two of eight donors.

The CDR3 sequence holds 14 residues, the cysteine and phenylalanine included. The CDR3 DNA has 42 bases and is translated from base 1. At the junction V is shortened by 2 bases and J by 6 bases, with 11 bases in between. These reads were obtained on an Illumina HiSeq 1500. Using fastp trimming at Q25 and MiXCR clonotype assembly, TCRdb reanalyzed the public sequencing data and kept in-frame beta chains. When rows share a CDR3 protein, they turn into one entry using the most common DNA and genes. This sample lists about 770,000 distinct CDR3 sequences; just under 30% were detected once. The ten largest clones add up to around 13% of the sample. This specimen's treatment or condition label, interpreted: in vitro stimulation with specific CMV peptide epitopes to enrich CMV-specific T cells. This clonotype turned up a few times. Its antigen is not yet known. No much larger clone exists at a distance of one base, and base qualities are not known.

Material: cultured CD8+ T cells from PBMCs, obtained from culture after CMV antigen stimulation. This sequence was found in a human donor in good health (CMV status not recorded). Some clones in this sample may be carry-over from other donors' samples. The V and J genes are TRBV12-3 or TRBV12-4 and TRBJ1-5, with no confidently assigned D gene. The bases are TGTGCCAGCAGTTTAACCCCTGGGTCTCAGCCCCAGCATTTT. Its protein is CASSLTPGSQPQHF.